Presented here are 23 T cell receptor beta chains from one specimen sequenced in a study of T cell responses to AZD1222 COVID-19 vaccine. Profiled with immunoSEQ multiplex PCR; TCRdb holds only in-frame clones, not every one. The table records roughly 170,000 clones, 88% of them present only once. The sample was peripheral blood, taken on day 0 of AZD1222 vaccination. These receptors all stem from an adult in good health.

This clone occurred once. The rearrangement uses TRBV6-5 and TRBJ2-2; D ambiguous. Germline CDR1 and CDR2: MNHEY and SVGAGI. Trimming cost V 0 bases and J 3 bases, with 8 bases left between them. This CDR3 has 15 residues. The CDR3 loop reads CASSYSGKHTGELFF. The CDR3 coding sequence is TGTGCCAGCAGTTACTCGGGCAAGCACACCGGGGAGCTGTTTTTT.

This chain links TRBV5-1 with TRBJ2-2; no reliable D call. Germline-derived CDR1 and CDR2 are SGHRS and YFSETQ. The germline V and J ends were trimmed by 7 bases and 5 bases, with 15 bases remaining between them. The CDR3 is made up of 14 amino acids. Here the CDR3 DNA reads TGCGCCAGCCGCGGACGGCCTGGAACCGGGGAGCTGTTTTTT. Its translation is CASRGRPGTGELFF. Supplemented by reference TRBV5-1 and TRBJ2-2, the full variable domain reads KAGVTQTPRYLIKTRGQQVTLSCSPISGHRSVSWYQQTPGQGLQFLFEYFSETQRNKGNFPGRFSGRQFSNSRSEMNVSTLELGDSALYLCASRGRPGTGELFFGEGSRLTVL.

This CDR3 reads CASGLFEGRLSDEQFF. In DNA, the CDR3 is TGCGCCAGCGGACTTTTTGAGGGAAGGCTCTCCGATGAGCAGTTCTTC. The J gene is TRBJ2-1, the V gene TRBV4-1; perhaps TRBD2 as D (5 bases). Trimming left V 8 bases short and J 8 bases short, with 25 bases between. Germline loops: CDR1 MGHRA, CDR2 YSYEKL. The CDR3 length is 16 residues.

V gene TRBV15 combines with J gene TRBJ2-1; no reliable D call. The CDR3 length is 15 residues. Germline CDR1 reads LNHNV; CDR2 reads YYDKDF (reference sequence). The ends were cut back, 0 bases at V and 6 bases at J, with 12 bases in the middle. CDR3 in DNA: TGTGCCACCAGCAGAGAGAGCCGGGCCCTCAATGAGCAGTTCTTC. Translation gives CATSRESRALNEQFF.

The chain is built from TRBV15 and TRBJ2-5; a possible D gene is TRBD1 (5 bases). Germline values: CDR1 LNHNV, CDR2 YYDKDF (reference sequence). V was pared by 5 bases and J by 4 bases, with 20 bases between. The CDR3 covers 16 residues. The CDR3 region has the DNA TGTGCCACCAGCGTGTGGGGCCCCACCTCGGGAGAGACCCAGTACTTC. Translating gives CATSVWGPTSGETQYF.

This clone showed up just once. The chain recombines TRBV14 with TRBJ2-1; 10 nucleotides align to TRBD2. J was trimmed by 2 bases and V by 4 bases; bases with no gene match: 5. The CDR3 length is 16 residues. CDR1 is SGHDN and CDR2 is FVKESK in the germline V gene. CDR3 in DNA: TGTGCCAGCAGCCCCCTAGCGGGGGCGACCTACAATGAGCAGTTCTTC. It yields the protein CASSPLAGATYNEQFF.

DNA for the CDR3: TGTGCCAGCAGCTCGGGACAGGGGCACAATGAGCAGTTCTTC. This encodes CASSSGQGHNEQFF. The chain couples TRBV11-2 to TRBJ2-1; 10 bases align to TRBD1. Trimming took 4 bases from V and 5 from J; bases not matched to a gene: 2. The germline V gene encodes CDR1 SGHAT and CDR2 FQNNGV. The CDR3 runs 14 residues.

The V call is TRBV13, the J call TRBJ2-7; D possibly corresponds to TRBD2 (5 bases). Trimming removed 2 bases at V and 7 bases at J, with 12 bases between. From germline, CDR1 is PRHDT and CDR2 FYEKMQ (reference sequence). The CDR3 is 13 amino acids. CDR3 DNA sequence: TGTGCCAGCAGCTTATCCGGGATAGGGGAGCAGTACTTC. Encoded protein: CASSLSGIGEQYF.

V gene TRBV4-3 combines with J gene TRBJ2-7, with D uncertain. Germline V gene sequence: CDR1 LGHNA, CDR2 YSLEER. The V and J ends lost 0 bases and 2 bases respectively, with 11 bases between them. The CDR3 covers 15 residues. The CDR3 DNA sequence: TGCGCCAGCAGCCAAGAGAAAAGCCCCCCCTACGAGCAGTACTTC. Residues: CASSQEKSPPYEQYF.

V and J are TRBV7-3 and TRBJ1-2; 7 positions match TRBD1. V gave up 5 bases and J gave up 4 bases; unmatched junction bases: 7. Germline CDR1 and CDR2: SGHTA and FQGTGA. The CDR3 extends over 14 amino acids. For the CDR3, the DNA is TGTGCCAGCAGCCCGAGGGACAGCGGCTATGGCTACACCTTC. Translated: CASSPRDSGYGYTF.

The CDR3: CASSSGRETQYF. The CDR3 bases are TGTGCCAGCTCGTCCGGGAGAGAGACCCAGTACTTC. The chain employs TRBV18 and TRBJ2-5; D is perhaps TRBD2 (6 bases). CDR3 size: 12 residues. Trimming cost V 6 bases and J 4 bases, with 9 bases left between them. CDR1 is KGHSH, CDR2 LQKENI, per germline.

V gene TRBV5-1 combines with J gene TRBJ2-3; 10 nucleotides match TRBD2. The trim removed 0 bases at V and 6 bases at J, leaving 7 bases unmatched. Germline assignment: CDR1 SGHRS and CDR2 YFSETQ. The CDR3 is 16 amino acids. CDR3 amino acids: CASSLGPSGGGDTQYF. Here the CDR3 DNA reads TGCGCCAGCAGCTTGGGTCCTAGCGGGGGAGGGGATACGCAGTATTTT.

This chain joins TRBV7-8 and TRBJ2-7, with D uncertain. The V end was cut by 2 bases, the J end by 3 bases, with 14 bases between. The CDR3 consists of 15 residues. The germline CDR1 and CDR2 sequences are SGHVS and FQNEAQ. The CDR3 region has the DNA TGTGCCAGCAGCTTACCCCCCGGGCAGAACTACGAGCAGTACTTC. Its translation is CASSLPPGQNYEQYF.

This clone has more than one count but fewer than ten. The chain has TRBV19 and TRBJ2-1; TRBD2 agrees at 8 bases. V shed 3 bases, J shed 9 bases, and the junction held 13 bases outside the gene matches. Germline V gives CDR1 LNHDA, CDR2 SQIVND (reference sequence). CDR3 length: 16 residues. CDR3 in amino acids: CASSIPSSGGAGEQFF. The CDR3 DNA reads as TGTGCCAGTAGTATCCCCTCTTCGGGGGGGGCTGGTGAGCAGTTCTTC.

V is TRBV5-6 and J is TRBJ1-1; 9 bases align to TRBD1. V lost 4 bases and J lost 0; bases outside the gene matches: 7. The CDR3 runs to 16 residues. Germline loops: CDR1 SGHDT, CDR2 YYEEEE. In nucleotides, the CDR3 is TGTGCCAGCAGCGCCGGGACAGGGACCATGAACACTGAAGCTTTCTTT. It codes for CASSAGTGTMNTEAFF. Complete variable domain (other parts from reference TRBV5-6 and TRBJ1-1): DAGVTQSPTHLIKTRGQQVTLRCSPKSGHDTVSWYQQALGQGPQFIFQYYEEEERQRGNFPDRFSGHQFPNYSSELNVNALLLGDSALYLCASSAGTGTMNTEAFFGQGTRLTVV.

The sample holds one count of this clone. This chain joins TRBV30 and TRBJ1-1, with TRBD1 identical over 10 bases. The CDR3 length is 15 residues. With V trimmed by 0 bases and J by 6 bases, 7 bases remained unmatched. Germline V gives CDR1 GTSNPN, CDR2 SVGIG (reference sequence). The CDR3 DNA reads TGTGCCTGGAGTGTCCTCCGGGACAGGGGCCCTGAAGCTTTCTTT. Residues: CAWSVLRDRGPEAFF.

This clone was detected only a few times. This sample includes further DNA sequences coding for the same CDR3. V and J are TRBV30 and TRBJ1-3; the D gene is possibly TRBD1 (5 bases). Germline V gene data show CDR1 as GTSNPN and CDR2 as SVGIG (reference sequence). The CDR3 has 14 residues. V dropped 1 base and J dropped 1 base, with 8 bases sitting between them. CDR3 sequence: CAWSGGVSGNTIYF. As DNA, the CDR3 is TGTGCCTGGAGTGGGGGGGTGTCTGGAAACACCATATATTTT. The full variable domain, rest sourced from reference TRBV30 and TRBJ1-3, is SQTIHQWPATLVQPVGSPLSLECTVEGTSNPNLYWYRQAAGRGLQLLFYSVGIGQISSEVPQNLSASRPQDRQFILSSKKLLLSDSGFYLCAWSGGVSGNTIYFGEGSWLTVV.

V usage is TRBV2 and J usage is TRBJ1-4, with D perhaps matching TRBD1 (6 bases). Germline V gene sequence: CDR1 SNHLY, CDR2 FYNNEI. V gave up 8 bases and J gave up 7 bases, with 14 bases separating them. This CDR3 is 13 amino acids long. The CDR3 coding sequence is TGTGCCAGCGGGGGGGCAATGGGTGAAAAACTGTTTTTT. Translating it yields CASGGAMGEKLFF.

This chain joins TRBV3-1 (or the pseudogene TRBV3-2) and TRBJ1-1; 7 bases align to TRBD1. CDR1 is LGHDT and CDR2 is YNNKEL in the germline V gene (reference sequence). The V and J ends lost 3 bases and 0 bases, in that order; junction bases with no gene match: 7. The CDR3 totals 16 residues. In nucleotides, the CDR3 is TGTGCCAGCAGCCAGACAGGGTATAAAGTGAACACTGAAGCTTTCTTT. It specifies CASSQTGYKVNTEAFF.

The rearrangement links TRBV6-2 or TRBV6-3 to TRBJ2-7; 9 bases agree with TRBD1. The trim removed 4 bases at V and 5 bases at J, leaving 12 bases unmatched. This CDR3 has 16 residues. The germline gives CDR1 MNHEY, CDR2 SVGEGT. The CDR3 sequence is CASSSAPGQGLHEQYF. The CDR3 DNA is TGTGCCAGCAGTTCAGCACCGGGACAGGGCCTCCACGAGCAGTACTTC.

CDR3 nucleotide sequence: TGTGCCAGCAGCTTAACGGCCAGCTATAATTCACCCCTCCACTTT. It translates to CASSLTASYNSPLHF. The gene calls are TRBV7-3 and TRBJ1-6; no reliable D call. The CDR3 runs 15 residues. The germline V gene encodes CDR1 SGHTA and CDR2 FQGTGA. Trimming shortened V by 0 bases and J by 3 bases, and 6 bases separated the two germline ends.

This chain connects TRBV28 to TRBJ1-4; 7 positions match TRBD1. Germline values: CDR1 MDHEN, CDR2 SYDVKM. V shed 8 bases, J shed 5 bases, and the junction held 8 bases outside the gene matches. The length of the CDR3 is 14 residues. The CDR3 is CASGDSSPNEKLFF. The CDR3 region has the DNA TGTGCCAGCGGGGACAGTTCCCCAAATGAAAAACTGTTTTTT.

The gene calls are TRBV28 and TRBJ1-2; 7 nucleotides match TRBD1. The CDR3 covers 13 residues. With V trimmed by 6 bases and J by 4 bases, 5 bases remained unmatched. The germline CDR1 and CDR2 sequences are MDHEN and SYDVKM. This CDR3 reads CASRAGGVYGYTF. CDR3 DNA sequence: TGTGCCAGCAGGGCAGGGGGGGTCTATGGCTACACCTTC.